This T cell receptor (beta chain) was observed in a study of shared clonotypes between healthy human individuals. As handled by the study authors: Quality scores were absent from the junction-only immunoSEQ sequences, so filtering differed. TCRdb's copy holds only in-frame clones and misses some; the assay was immunoSEQ multiplex PCR. The D gene and trimming were derived from the DNA, and the V and J assignments and clone size from that table. The data contain roughly 300,000 clones, around 87% of them singletons. Caucasian adults living in Nashville, Tennessee, provided all samples. The CDR3 is made up of 18 amino acids. In germline, CDR1 is SGHRS, CDR2 YFSETQ. V shed 2 bases, J shed 3 bases, and the junction held 13 bases outside the gene matches.

Sequencing used memory CD8+ T cells sorted from blood. Subset noted: CD45RO+ cells pooled with CCR7-negative TemRA cells. J is TRBJ2-7 and V is TRBV5-1, with 11 positions matching TRBD1. The source of this sequence is a man in his late teens or twenties in good health. CDR3 bases: TGCGCCAGCAGCTTCGGGGACAGGGGGACCCCCCTGCTCTACGAGCAGTACTTC. Its translation: CASSFGDRGTPLLYEQYF.